These 10 T cell receptor beta chains were all obtained from the same sample, sequenced in a study of blood T cells in healthy people across ages (dated by TCRdb to about 2015). Receptor libraries were prepared by 5' RACE. Sequencing was performed on an Illumina HiSeq 2500. The second PCR ran for about 6 to 12 cycles and used a J-beta primer mix along with a sample-barcoded 5' primer. The raw public data were reprocessed by TCRdb itself: fastp quality trimming at Q25, MiXCR clonotype calling, in-frame beta chains only. Rows with a matching CDR3 protein are joined into one entry that keeps the most common DNA and genes. This sample has some 930,000 distinct CDR3 sequences in its table, and about 28% of those were observed once. The ten most abundant clones make up about a tenth of the sample. The data were also submitted as part of a second study, on T cells of mothers and their children.

Sequences were obtained from blood. These receptor sequences come from a woman aged 40 to 50 in good health.

This clonotype came up a few times. The chain combines TRBV20-1 with TRBJ1-2, with unresolved D. This CDR3 contains 16 residues. Germline CDR1 is DFQATT and CDR2 is SNEGSKA (reference sequence). Trimming cost V 1 base and J 0 bases, with 15 bases left between them. The CDR3 here is CSARAAGERANYGYTF. The DNA of the CDR3 is TGCAGTGCTAGAGCAGCCGGAGAAAGAGCTAACTATGGCTACACCTTC.

The sample holds a few counts of this clonotype. The chain is built from TRBV6-2 or TRBV6-3 and TRBJ2-1; D possibly corresponds to TRBD1 (6 bases). Germline-derived CDR1 and CDR2 are MNHEY and SVGEGT. The V gene lost 9 bases and the J gene lost 7 bases, with 16 bases spanning the gap. This CDR3 spans 13 amino acids. CDR3 protein: CASGVQGVNEQFF. CDR3 sequence (DNA): TGTGCCAGTGGGGTACAGGGAGTTAATGAGCAGTTCTTC.

On this clonotype itself: A much larger clone is a single base away; this may be a read error. Because it lacks the conserved phenylalanine or tryptophan at the end, this CDR3 is likely a read error. The chain links TRBV27 to TRBJ2-7; 7 bases align to TRBD1. This CDR3 has 13 residues. The germline V gene has CDR1 MNHEY and CDR2 SMNVEV (reference sequence). V shed 5 bases, J shed 3 bases, and the junction held 4 bases outside the gene matches. The CDR3 protein is CASSHGQDYEQYC. In DNA form, the CDR3 reads TGTGCCAGCAGTCACGGACAGGACTACGAGCAGTACTGC.

This clonotype was seen only a few times. This chain connects TRBV7-9 to TRBJ2-3; 10 nucleotides match TRBD2. V dropped 4 bases and J dropped 5; count of bases not matched to a gene: 6. CDR1 is SEHNR, CDR2 FQNEAQ, per germline (reference sequence). This CDR3 comprises 15 residues. CDR3 sequence (DNA): TGTGCCAGCAGCTACAGCGGGGGGGTAGGAGATACGCAGTATTTT. Its translation: CASSYSGGVGDTQYF.

At least ten counts were recorded for this clonotype. CDR3 DNA sequence: TGTGCCAGCAGCCTCGACAGGGGGCGGTATGAAGCTTTCTTT. Translation gives CASSLDRGRYEAFF. This chain uses TRBV7-2 with TRBJ1-1, with 10 bases matching TRBD1. The length of the CDR3 is 14 residues. The germline CDR1 and CDR2 sequences are SGHTA and FQGNSA. V was pared by 5 bases and J by 7 bases, with 7 bases of the junction left unmatched.

The rearrangement links TRBV4-3 to TRBJ1-1; D is undetermined. From germline, CDR1 is LGHNA and CDR2 YSLEER. This CDR3 is built from 14 residues. V lost 3 bases to trimming and J lost 7 bases, with 15 bases between them. CDR3 in DNA: TGCGCCAGCAGCCAGGCGGGAGATAGGAATGAAGCTTTCTTT. Amino acid sequence: CASSQAGDRNEAFF.

Only a few counts were recorded for this clonotype. The junction departs from germline at one end; a sequencing error may be responsible. The rearrangement uses TRBV5-1 and TRBJ2-1; no clear D gene. The CDR3 runs 13 residues. The V gene's germline CDR1 is SGHRS and CDR2 YFSETQ. CDR3 coding DNA: TGCGCCAGTAGCTTGAGTTGGGTCAGTGAGCAGTTCTTC. Translation gives CASSLSWVSEQFF.

Details on this clonotype: A single base separates this from a much larger clone, so it may be a read error. This chain uses TRBV15 with TRBJ2-6; D uncertain. The germline V and J ends were trimmed by 1 base and 10 bases, with 11 bases remaining between them. This CDR3 has 14 amino acids. Germline values: CDR1 LNHNV, CDR2 YYDKDF (reference sequence). The CDR3: CATSRVGDINVLTF. The CDR3 DNA reads as TGTGCCACCAGCAGAGTTGGGGATATAAACGTCCTGACTTTC.

This clonotype was observed a handful of times. V is TRBV20-1 and J is TRBJ1-5; the match to TRBD1 covers 7 bases. The germline V gene has CDR1 DFQATT and CDR2 SNEGSKA (reference sequence). This CDR3 is 14 amino acids long. J lost 4 bases, V lost 3 bases, and 6 bases had no gene match. Here the CDR3 DNA reads TGCAGTGCTAGCCGTTGGGACAGAAATCAGCCCCAGCATTTT. It specifies CSASRWDRNQPQHF.

This clonotype came up many times. V usage is TRBV7-3 and J usage is TRBJ2-1; D possibly uses TRBD1 or TRBD2 (7 bases each). Deletions cut 5 bases from V and 9 bases from J, with 17 bases between. The germline gives CDR1 SGHTA, CDR2 FQGTGA. The CDR3 extends over 14 amino acids. CDR3 sequence: CASSQGGTPSEQFF. The CDR3 bases are TGTGCCAGCAGCCAGGGGGGGACCCCCAGTGAGCAGTTCTTC. The full variable domain, completed using reference TRBV7-3 and TRBJ2-1, is GAGVSQTPSNKVTEKGKYVELRCDPISGHTALYWYRQSLGQGPEFLIYFQGTGAADDSGLPNDRFFAVRPEGSVSTLKIQRTERGDSAVYLCASSQGGTPSEQFFGPGTRLTVL.